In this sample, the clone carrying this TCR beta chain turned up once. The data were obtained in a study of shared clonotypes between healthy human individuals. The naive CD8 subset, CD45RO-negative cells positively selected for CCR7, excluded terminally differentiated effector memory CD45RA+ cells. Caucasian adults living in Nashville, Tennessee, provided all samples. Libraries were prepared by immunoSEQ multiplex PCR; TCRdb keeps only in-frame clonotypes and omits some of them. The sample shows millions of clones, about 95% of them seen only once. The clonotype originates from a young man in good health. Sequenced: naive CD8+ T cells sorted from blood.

The CDR3 is CASSPAGGTGSEQYF. The CDR3 bases are TGTGCCAGCAGCCCAGCTGGAGGGACAGGCAGCGAGCAGTACTTC. The rearrangement uses TRBV7-6 and TRBJ2-7; 8 bases line up with TRBD1. Losses at the gene ends were 5 bases for V and 6 bases for J; bases not matched to a gene: 12. The CDR3 contains 15 residues. The germline gives CDR1 SGHVS, CDR2 FNYEAQ.